These 5 T cell receptor beta chains share one sample of origin, sequenced in a study of CD8 T cells in Susac syndrome (dated by TCRdb to between 2018 and 2020). Libraries were made using the immunoSEQ multiplex PCR assay. RNA was extracted using the RNeasy kit, and about 0.5 to 1 ug of the RNA was reverse transcribed with random hexamers. Using fastp at Q25 and MiXCR, TCRdb reprocessed the public reads and kept productive beta chains. Each record represents a unique CDR3 protein, reported with the most common genes and DNA among its rows. Here the sample has 95,000 to 150,000 distinct CDR3 sequences; just under 95% occur a single time. Jointly, the top ten make up 0.085% to 0.09% of the sample. The sample comprised CD4+ T cells from PBMCs. Receptors were obtained from a human donor in good health.

The CDR3 here is CASRTGQASHEQYF. DNA for the CDR3: TGTGCCAGCAGAACCGGACAGGCTTCCCACGAGCAGTACTTC. This chain joins TRBV11-2 and TRBJ2-7, with 7 positions matching TRBD1. Germline CDR1 is SGHAT and CDR2 is FQNNGV. Trimming at V came to 6 bases and at J to 5 bases, leaving 10 bases not matched to a gene. This CDR3 is built from 14 residues.

The V call is TRBV7-2, the J call TRBJ1-5, with TRBD1 as a possible D gene (5 bases). The V end lost 1 base, the J end lost 9 bases, and 13 bases lay between the germline ends. CDR1 SGHTA and CDR2 FQGNSA come from the germline V gene. CDR3 size: 14 residues. The CDR3 region has the DNA TGTGCCAGCAGCTTAGATCCCTCAGACAGGCCCCAGCATTTT. Translating it yields CASSLDPSDRPQHF.

This clonotype was recorded a few times. V and J are TRBV6-5 and TRBJ2-1, with 7 bases fitting TRBD2. J was trimmed by 4 bases and V by 5 bases; bases with no gene match: 2. Germline-derived CDR1 and CDR2 are MNHEY and SVGAGI. This CDR3 region has 13 residues. The CDR3 here is CASSLAAYNEQFF. The CDR3 nucleotides are TGTGCCAGCAGTCTAGCGGCGTACAATGAGCAGTTCTTC.

The chain combines TRBV5-1 with TRBJ2-4, with a weak D call TRBD1 (5 bases). The V end was cut by 4 bases, the J end by 1 base, with 9 bases between. The CDR3 is made up of 14 amino acids. CDR1 and CDR2 (germline): SGHRS, YFSETQ. CDR3 protein: CASSPGSAKNIQYF. In nucleotides, the CDR3 is TGCGCCAGCAGCCCAGGGTCTGCCAAAAACATTCAGTACTTC.

This chain connects TRBV6-4 to TRBJ2-1; D uncertain. Trimming pared 0 bases from V and 5 bases from J, leaving 5 bases between. This CDR3 is built from 13 residues. Germline CDR1 and CDR2: MRHNA and SNTAGT. DNA of the CDR3: TGTGCCAGCAGTGACTCTACCCACAATGAGCAGTTCTTC. It encodes CASSDSTHNEQFF.